The source of this T cell receptor beta chain is a study of T cell responses to AZD1222 COVID-19 vaccine. V was clipped by 2 bases and J by 2 bases, with 6 bases between them. The CDR3 length is 13 residues. Produced via immunoSEQ multiplex PCR; TCRdb's table is partial and in-frame only. The sample has 150,000 or so clones, about 88% seen once. The material was peripheral blood, obtained on day 0 of AZD1222 vaccination. This chain connects TRBV12-3 or TRBV12-4 to TRBJ1-2; the D is unclear. This receptor was obtained from an adult in good health. The CDR3 DNA reads as TGTGCCAGCAGTTTAAACAGCAACTATGGCTACACCTTC. This gives the protein CASSLNSNYGYTF.